This T cell receptor beta chain was sequenced during a study of shared clonotypes between healthy human individuals. Trimming stripped 3 bases from V and 7 bases from J, with 13 bases between. The CDR3 is 13 residues long. Germline V lookup: CDR1 KGHSH, CDR2 LQKENI. The repertoire was sequenced with immunoSEQ multiplex PCR; TCRdb's copy has only in-frame clones and lacks some. This sample has 2.5 million or so clones, with around nine tenths found just once. The genes are TRBV18 and TRBJ2-7, with D hard to call. The sample consisted of naive CD4+ T cells sorted from blood. Specified subset: CD45RA+ positively selected. This receptor was obtained from a man aged 18 to 30 in good health. The DNA of the CDR3 is TGTGCCAGCTCACCGTCTCTCCAGGAGGAGCAGTACTTC. Protein sequence: CASSPSLQEEQYF. Full variable domain (rest looked up from reference TRBV18 and TRBJ2-7): NAGVMQNPRHLVRRRGQEARLRCSPMKGHSHVYWYRQLPEEGLKFMVYLQKENIIDESGMPKERFSAEFPKEGPSILRIQQVVRGDSAAYFCASSPSLQEEQYFGPGTRLTVT.